Listed below are T cell receptor beta chains from one sample, sequenced in a study of T cell changes during pregnancy in multiple sclerosis. This table comes from immunoSEQ multiplex PCR, and its TCRdb copy is limited to in-frame clones, with some not included. Of 60,000 to 70,000 clones listed, around 93% are singletons. The source was peripheral blood, collected in the second trimester of pregnancy. The receptors were sampled from a female donor in good health, enrolled as a control in a pregnancy study. CDR3s include the opening cysteine and the closing phenylalanine or tryptophan. D genes are given only for firm matches. Part of the rows lack a size; the others show once, few, many or a class for expanded clones.

v_gene	j_gene	d_gene	abundance	len	CDR3aa	CDR3nt
TRBV10-3	TRBJ2-2	TRBD1	-	15	CAIGSGQENTGELFF	TGTGCCATCGGATCGGGACAGGAGAACACCGGGGAGCTGTTTTTT
TRBV18	TRBJ2-2	TRBD2	few	13	CATSAGYTGELFF	TGTGCCACGTCAGCGGGATATACCGGGGAGCTGTTTTTT
TRBV28	TRBJ1-1	-	-	15	CASIEAGQMNTEAFF	TGTGCCAGCATCGAAGCAGGGCAAATGAACACTGAAGCTTTCTTT
TRBV7-9	TRBJ2-1	TRBD2	-	19	CASSLVQGALTSGRAEQFF	TGTGCCAGCAGCTTAGTGCAGGGGGCGCTTACTAGCGGGAGGGCCGAGCAGTTCTTC
TRBV2	TRBJ1-1	-	-	13	CASRETVNTEAFF	TGTGCCAGCAGAGAGACAGTGAACACTGAAGCTTTCTTT
TRBV9	TRBJ1-2	TRBD1	-	17	CASSVDAMTGDSYGYTF	TGTGCCAGCAGCGTAGATGCTATGACAGGGGATTCCTATGGCTACACCTTC
TRBV29-1	TRBJ2-7	-	-	11	CSVAGHYEQYF	TGCAGCGTTGCGGGTCACTACGAGCAGTACTTC
TRBV7-9	TRBJ2-7	TRBD2	-	15	CASSSTTSGSPEQYF	TGTGCCAGCAGCTCGACGACTAGCGGGAGCCCCGAGCAGTACTTC
TRBV20-1	TRBJ2-7	-	few	11	CSARKGGEQYF	TGCAGTGCTAGGAAAGGGGGCGAGCAGTACTTC
TRBV6-5	TRBJ2-6	-	-	16	CASSYSLLSGANVLTF	TGTGCCAGCAGTTACTCCCTCCTCTCCGGGGCCAACGTCCTGACTTTC
TRBV15	TRBJ1-5	-	-	14	CATSSRTDNQPQHF	TGTGCCACCAGCAGCAGGACAGACAATCAGCCCCAGCATTTT
TRBV10-3	TRBJ1-4	TRBD1	-	13	CAISETGLEKLFF	TGTGCCATCAGCGAGACAGGGTTAGAAAAACTGTTTTTT
TRBV18	TRBJ1-6	-	-	17	CASSPGVSGKGYSPLHF	TGTGCCAGCTCACCAGGGGTTTCAGGGAAGGGTTATTCACCCCTCCACTTT
TRBV5-8	TRBJ1-4	-	-	16	CASSFAQVAAVEKLFF	TGTGCCAGCAGCTTTGCCCAGGTCGCAGCGGTTGAAAAACTGTTTTTT
TRBV6-6	TRBJ2-1	-	-	15	CASRDETTPGVEQFF	TGTGCCAGCAGAGACGAGACCACCCCCGGAGTTGAGCAGTTCTTC
TRBV27	TRBJ2-7	-	-	14	CASSPDTVRVEQYF	TGTGCCAGCAGTCCGGACACTGTACGTGTGGAGCAGTACTTC
TRBV7-9	TRBJ1-1	-	-	16	CASSLRPAGRDTEAFF	TGTGCCAGCAGCTTACGCCCCGCGGGGCGGGACACTGAAGCTTTCTTT
TRBV4-2	TRBJ2-1	-	-	17	CASSPQGRGGGYNEQFF	TGTGCCAGCAGCCCGCAGGGGAGGGGCGGGGGCTACAATGAGCAGTTCTTC
TRBV7-7	TRBJ1-6	-	-	17	CAPNESPTQGCNSPLHF	TGTGCTCCGAATGAGAGCCCGACCCAGGGGTGTAATTCACCCCTCCACTTT
TRBV19	TRBJ1-2	-	-	15	CASSPAGGRGYGYTF	TGTGCCAGCTCTCCTGCGGGGGGGAGAGGCTATGGCTACACCTTC
TRBV10-3	TRBJ1-1	-	-	15	CAISISGGRDTEAFF	TGTGCCATCAGTATTTCGGGGGGACGGGACACTGAAGCTTTCTTT
TRBV7-2	TRBJ2-7	-	-	13	CASSPPPGYEQYF	TGTGCCAGCAGCCCTCCCCCGGGGTACGAGCAGTACTTC
TRBV5-5	TRBJ1-2	-	-	11	CASSVTDGYTF	TGTGCCAGCAGCGTGACAGATGGCTACACCTTC
TRBV29-1	TRBJ1-3	-	-	14	CSVDIRGSGNTIYF	TGCAGCGTTGATATCCGAGGATCTGGAAACACCATATATTTT
TRBV11-2	TRBJ2-7	TRBD2	once	16	CASSLAGGTLIYEQYF	TGTGCCAGCAGCTTAGCGGGGGGGACACTCATCTACGAGCAGTACTTC
TRBV7-2	TRBJ2-7	-	-	12	CASSSWEYEQYF	TGTGCCAGCAGCTCATGGGAGTACGAGCAGTACTTC
TRBV6-4	TRBJ2-1	TRBD1	-	13	CASGTGGNNEQFF	TGTGCCAGTGGGACAGGCGGTAACAATGAGCAGTTCTTC
TRBV6-6	TRBJ1-6	TRBD1	-	14	CASSPDRVNSPLHF	TGTGCCAGCAGCCCCGACAGGGTCAATTCACCCCTCCACTTT
TRBV6-6	TRBJ1-2	TRBD1	-	14	CASSPGTVNYGYTF	TGTGCCAGCAGCCCTGGGACAGTTAACTATGGCTACACCTTC
TRBV6-6	TRBJ2-2	TRBD2	-	16	CASSGRLAGGAGELFF	TGTGCCAGCAGTGGCAGACTAGCGGGAGGGGCCGGGGAGCTGTTTTTT
TRBV6-5	TRBJ1-2	TRBD1	-	13	CASSMRQGYGYTF	TGTGCCAGCAGTATGCGACAGGGCTATGGCTACACCTTC
TRBV28	TRBJ1-5	TRBD1	-	15	CASSSTGVGVQPQHF	TGTGCCAGCAGTTCAACAGGGGTTGGGGTTCAGCCCCAGCATTTT
TRBV5-8	TRBJ2-7	-	-	13	CASSLDSPYEQYF	TGTGCCAGCAGCTTGGACAGCCCCTACGAGCAGTACTTC
TRBV7-9	TRBJ1-2	TRBD1	-	16	CASSFTSGQGSYGYTF	TGTGCCAGCAGCTTTACCTCGGGACAGGGAAGCTATGGCTACACCTTC
TRBV7-3	TRBJ2-1	-	-	15	CASSGGRGGGSEQFF	TGTGCCAGCAGCGGAGGGAGGGGGGGTGGCAGTGAGCAGTTCTTC
TRBV28	TRBJ2-7	-	-	12	CASSLRLYEQYF	TGTGCCAGCAGCCTAAGACTCTACGAGCAGTACTTC
TRBV29-1	TRBJ2-7	-	-	15	CSVGGGSTGGYEQYF	TGCAGCGTGGGGGGGGGCTCGACGGGCGGCTACGAGCAGTACTTC
TRBV18	TRBJ1-3	TRBD1	-	14	CASSPDRGGNTIYF	TGTGCCAGCTCTCCCGACAGGGGAGGAAACACCATATATTTT
TRBV5-1	TRBJ1-2	TRBD1	few	16	CASSLNTGTANYGYTF	TGCGCCAGCAGCTTGAACACAGGGACAGCTAACTATGGCTACACCTTC
TRBV7-3	TRBJ1-5	-	-	20	CASSALQEGWEGYSNQPQHF	TGTGCCAGCAGCGCACTGCAGGAGGGTTGGGAAGGCTATAGCAATCAGCCCCAGCATTTT
TRBV27	TRBJ2-3	TRBD2	once	16	CASSLIGTSGPGTQYF	TGTGCCAGCAGTTTAATCGGGACTAGCGGCCCTGGTACGCAGTATTTT
TRBV7-8	TRBJ2-3	TRBD1	once	15	CASSAGQGTTDTQYF	TGTGCCAGCAGCGCCGGACAGGGGACCACAGATACGCAGTATTTT
TRBV7-6	TRBJ2-1	TRBD2	-	17	CASSPLGAGAGMDEQFF	TGTGCCAGCAGCCCCTTAGGGGCGGGAGCGGGGATGGATGAGCAGTTCTTC
TRBV5-6	TRBJ1-2	TRBD1	-	14	CASSRDRGLDGYTF	TGTGCCAGCAGCAGGGACAGGGGCCTGGATGGCTACACCTTC
TRBV19	TRBJ1-2	-	-	14	CASSIQNRFYGYTF	TGTGCCAGTAGTATACAGAACCGCTTCTATGGCTACACCTTC
TRBV6-1	TRBJ2-1	TRBD2	-	15	CASSEEAGGYNEQFF	TGTGCCAGCAGTGAAGAAGCGGGGGGTTACAATGAGCAGTTCTTC
TRBV21-1	TRBJ2-1	-	-	14	CASPPSGRLNEQFF	TGTGCCTCGCCTCCTAGCGGGAGGCTAAATGAGCAGTTCTTC
TRBV19	TRBJ1-2	TRBD1	-	15	CASIVTGQGGYGYTF	TGTGCCAGTATCGTAACCGGACAGGGCGGCTATGGCTACACCTTC
TRBV5-4	TRBJ2-1	TRBD2	-	16	CASSSAGLAAYNEQFF	TGTGCCAGCAGCTCGGCGGGGCTAGCGGCCTACAATGAGCAGTTCTTC
TRBV6-1	TRBJ1-2	-	-	14	CASSEGGGPYGYTF	TGTGCCAGCAGTGAAGGGGGGGGTCCCTATGGCTACACCTTC
TRBV5-1	TRBJ2-3	TRBD2	-	14	CASSASGRADTQYF	TGCGCCAGCAGCGCGAGCGGGAGGGCAGATACGCAGTATTTT
TRBV28	TRBJ2-7	TRBD1	-	16	CASTPASRQGADEQYF	TGTGCCAGCACTCCCGCTTCTCGCCAGGGGGCCGACGAGCAGTACTTC
TRBV7-2	TRBJ1-5	-	-	13	CASSLYQGQPQHF	TGTGCCAGCAGCTTATACCAGGGGCAGCCCCAGCATTTT
TRBV28	TRBJ2-5	-	-	11	CASSLRETQYF	TGTGCCAGCAGTTTACGGGAGACCCAGTACTTC
TRBV4-2	TRBJ2-1	TRBD2	-	15	CASSQTLAGANEQFF	TGTGCCAGCAGCCAAACACTAGCGGGAGCCAATGAGCAGTTCTTC